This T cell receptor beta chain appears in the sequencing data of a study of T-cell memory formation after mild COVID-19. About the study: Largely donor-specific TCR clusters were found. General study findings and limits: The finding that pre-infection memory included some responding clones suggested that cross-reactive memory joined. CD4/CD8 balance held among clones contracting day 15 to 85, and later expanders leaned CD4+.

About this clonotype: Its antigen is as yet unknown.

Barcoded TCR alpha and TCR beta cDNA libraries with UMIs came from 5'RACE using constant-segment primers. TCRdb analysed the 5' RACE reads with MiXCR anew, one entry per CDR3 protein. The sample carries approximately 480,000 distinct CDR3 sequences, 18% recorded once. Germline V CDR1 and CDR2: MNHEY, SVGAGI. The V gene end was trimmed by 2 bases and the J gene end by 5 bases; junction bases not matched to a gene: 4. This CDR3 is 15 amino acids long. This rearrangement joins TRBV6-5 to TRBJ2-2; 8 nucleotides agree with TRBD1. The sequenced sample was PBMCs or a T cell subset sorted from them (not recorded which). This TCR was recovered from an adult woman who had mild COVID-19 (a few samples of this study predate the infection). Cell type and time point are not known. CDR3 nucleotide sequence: TGTGCCAGCAGTTACCAGAGGACAGGGACCGGGGAGCTGTTTTTT. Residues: CASSYQRTGTGELFF.